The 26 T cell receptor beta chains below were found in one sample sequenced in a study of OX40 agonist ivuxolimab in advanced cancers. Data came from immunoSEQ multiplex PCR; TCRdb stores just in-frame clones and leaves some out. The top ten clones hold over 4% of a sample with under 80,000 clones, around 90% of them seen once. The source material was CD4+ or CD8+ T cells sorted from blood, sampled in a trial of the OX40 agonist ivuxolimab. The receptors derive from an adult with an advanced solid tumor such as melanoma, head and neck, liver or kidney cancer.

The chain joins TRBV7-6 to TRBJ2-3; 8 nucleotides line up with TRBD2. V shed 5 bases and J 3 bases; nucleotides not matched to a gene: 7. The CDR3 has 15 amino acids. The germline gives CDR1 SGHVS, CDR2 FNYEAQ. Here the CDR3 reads CASSPSGRETDTQYF. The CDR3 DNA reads TGTGCCAGCAGCCCGAGCGGGAGAGAGACAGATACGCAGTATTTT.

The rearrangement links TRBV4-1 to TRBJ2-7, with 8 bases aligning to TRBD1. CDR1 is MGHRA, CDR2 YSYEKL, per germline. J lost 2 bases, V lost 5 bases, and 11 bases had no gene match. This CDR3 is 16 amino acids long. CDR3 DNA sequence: TGCGCCAGCAGCAATCAGGACAGGGTCCTAACCTACGAGCAGTACTTC. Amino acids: CASSNQDRVLTYEQYF.

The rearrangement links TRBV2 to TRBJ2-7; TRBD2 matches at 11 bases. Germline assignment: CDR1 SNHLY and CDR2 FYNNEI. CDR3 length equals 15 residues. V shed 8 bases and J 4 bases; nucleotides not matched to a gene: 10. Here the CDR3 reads CASGATSGSWYEQYF. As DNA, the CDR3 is TGTGCCAGCGGAGCAACTAGCGGGAGTTGGTACGAGCAGTACTTC.

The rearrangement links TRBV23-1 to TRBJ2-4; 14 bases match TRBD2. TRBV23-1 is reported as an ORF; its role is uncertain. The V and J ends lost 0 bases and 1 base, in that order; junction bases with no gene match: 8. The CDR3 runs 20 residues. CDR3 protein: CASSQSGTSGSPGAKNIQYF. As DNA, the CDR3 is TGCGCCAGCAGTCAATCGGGGACTAGCGGGAGTCCCGGGGCCAAAAACATTCAGTACTTC.

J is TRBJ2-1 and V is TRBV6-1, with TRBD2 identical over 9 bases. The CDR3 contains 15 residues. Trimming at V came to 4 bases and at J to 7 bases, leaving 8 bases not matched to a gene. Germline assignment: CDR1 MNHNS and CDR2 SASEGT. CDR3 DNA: TGTGCCAGCAGTGGGCCCGGGACTAGCTCGAATGAGCAGTTCTTC. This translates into CASSGPGTSSNEQFF.

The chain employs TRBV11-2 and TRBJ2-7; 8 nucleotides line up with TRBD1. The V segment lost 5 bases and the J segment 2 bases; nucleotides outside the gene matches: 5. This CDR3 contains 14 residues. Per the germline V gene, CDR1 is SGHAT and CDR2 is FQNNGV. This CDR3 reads CASSPGTGAYEQYF. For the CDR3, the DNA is TGTGCCAGCAGCCCCGGGACAGGAGCCTACGAGCAGTACTTC.

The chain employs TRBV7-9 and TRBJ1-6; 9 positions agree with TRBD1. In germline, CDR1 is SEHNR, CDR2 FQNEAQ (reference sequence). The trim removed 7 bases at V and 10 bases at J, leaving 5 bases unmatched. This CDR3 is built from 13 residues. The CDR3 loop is CASIRDRDSPLHF. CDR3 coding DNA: TGTGCCAGCATCCGGGACAGGGACTCACCCCTCCACTTT.

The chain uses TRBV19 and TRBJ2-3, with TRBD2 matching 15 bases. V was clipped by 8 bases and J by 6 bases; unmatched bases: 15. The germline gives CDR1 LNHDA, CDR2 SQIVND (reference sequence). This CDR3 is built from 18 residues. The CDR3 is CASGKPWTSGRVSDTQYF. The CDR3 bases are TGTGCCAGTGGTAAACCGTGGACTAGCGGGAGGGTAAGCGATACGCAGTATTTT. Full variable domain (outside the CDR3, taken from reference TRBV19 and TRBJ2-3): DGGITQSPKYLFRKEGQNVTLSCEQNLNHDAMYWYRQDPGQGLRLIYYSQIVNDFQKGDIAEGYSVSREKKESFPLTVTSAQKNPTAFYLCASGKPWTSGRVSDTQYFGPGTRLTVL.

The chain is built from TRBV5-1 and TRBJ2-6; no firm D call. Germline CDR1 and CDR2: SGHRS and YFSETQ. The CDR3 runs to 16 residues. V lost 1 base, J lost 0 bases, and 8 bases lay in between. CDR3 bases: TGCGCCAGCAGCTTGATAGGGTCCTCTGGGGCCAACGTCCTGACTTTC. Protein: CASSLIGSSGANVLTF.

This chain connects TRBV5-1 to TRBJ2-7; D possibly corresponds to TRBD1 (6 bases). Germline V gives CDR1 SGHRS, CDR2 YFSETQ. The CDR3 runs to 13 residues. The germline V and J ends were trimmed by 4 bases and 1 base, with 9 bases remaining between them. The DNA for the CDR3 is TGCGCCAGCAGCCTCGGACAGTCCTACGAGCAGTACTTC. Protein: CASSLGQSYEQYF.

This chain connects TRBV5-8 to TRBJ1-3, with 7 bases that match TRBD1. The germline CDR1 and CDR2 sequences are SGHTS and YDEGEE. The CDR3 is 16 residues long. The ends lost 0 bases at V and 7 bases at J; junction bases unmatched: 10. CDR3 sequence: CASSLGGQAFGNTIYF. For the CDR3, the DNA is TGTGCCAGCAGCTTGGGCGGACAGGCCTTTGGGAACACCATATATTTT.

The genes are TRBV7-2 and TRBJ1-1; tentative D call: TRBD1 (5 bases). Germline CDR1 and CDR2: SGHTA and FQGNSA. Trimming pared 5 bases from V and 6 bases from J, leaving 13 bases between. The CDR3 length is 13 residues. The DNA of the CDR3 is TGTGCCAGCAGCCGTGCCCAGGGTTCTGAAGCTTTCTTT. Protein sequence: CASSRAQGSEAFF. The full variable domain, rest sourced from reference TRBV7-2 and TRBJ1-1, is GAGVSQSPSNKVTEKGKDVELRCDPISGHTALYWYRQSLGQGLEFLIYFQGNSAPDKSGLPSDRFSAERTGGSVSTLTIQRTQQEDSAVYLCASSRAQGSEAFFGQGTRLTVV.

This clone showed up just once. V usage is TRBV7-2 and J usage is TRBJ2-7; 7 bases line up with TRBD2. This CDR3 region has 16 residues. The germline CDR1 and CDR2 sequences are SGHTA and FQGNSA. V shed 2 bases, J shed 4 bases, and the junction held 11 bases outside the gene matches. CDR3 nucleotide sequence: TGTGCCAGCAGCTTAAGTTTGGGAGGGCCGTCTTACGAGCAGTACTTC. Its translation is CASSLSLGGPSYEQYF.

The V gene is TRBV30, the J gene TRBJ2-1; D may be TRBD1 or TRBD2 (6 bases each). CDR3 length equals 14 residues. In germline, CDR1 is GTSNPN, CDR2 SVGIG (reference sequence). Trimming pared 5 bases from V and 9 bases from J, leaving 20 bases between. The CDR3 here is CAWAGGSVKPEQFF. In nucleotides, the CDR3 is TGTGCCTGGGCCGGGGGCAGTGTGAAGCCTGAGCAGTTCTTC.

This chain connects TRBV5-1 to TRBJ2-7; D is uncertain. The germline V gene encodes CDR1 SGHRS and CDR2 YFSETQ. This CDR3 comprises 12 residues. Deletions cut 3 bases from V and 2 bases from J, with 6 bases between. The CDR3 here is CASSSDAYEQYF. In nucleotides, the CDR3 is TGCGCCAGCAGCTCGGATGCCTACGAGCAGTACTTC.

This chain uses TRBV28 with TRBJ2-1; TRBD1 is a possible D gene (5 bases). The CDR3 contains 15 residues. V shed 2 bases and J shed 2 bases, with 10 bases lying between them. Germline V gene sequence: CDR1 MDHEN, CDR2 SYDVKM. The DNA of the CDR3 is TGTGCCAGCAGTTTAGCAGGGATTACCTACAATGAGCAGTTCTTC. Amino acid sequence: CASSLAGITYNEQFF.

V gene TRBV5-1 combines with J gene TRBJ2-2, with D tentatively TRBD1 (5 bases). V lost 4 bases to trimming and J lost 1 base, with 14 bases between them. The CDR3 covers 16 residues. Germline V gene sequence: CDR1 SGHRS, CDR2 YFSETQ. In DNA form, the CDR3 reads TGCGCCAGCAGCCCGCAGCCGCAGGGGAACACCGGGGAGCTGTTTTTT. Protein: CASSPQPQGNTGELFF. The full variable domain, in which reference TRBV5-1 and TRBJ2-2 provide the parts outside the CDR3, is KAGVTQTPRYLIKTRGQQVTLSCSPISGHRSVSWYQQTPGQGLQFLFEYFSETQRNKGNFPGRFSGRQFSNSRSEMNVSTLELGDSALYLCASSPQPQGNTGELFFGEGSRLTVL.

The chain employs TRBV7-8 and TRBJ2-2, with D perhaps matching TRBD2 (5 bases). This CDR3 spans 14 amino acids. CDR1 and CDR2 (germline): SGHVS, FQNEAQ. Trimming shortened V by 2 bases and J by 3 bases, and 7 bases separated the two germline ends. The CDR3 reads CASSLQEDTGELFF. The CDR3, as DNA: TGTGCCAGCAGCTTACAGGAGGACACCGGGGAGCTGTTTTTT.

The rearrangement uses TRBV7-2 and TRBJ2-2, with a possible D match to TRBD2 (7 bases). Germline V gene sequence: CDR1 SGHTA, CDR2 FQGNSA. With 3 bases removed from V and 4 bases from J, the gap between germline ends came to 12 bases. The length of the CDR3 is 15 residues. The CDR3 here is CASSLGGRVTGELFF. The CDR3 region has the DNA TGTGCCAGCAGCTTGGGGGGGCGAGTCACCGGGGAGCTGTTTTTT.

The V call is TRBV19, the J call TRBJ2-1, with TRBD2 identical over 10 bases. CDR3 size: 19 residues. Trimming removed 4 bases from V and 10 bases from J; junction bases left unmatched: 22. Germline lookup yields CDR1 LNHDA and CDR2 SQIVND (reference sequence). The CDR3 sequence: CASSTSVAGGIVGHGEQFF. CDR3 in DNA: TGTGCCAGTAGTACGTCGGTAGCGGGAGGCATCGTGGGCCATGGGGAGCAGTTCTTC.

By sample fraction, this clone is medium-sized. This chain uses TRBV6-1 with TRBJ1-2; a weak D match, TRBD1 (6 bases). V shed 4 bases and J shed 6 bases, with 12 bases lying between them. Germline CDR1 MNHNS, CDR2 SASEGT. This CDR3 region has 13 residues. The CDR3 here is CASSAHRANGYTF. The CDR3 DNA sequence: TGTGCCAGCAGTGCACACAGGGCGAATGGCTACACCTTC.

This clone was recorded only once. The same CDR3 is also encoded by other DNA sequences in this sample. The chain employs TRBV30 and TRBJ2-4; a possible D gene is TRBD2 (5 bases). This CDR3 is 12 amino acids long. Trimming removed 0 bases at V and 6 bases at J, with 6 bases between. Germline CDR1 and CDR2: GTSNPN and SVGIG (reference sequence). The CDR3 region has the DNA TGTGCCTGGAGTGTACTAGGAAACATTCAGTACTTC. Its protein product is CAWSVLGNIQYF.

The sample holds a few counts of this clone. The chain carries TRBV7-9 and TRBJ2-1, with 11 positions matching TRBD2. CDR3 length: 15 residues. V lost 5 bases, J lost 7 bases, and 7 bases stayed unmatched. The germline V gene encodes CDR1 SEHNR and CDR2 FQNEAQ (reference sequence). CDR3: CASSPPGLAANEQFF. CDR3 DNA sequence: TGTGCCAGCAGCCCGCCGGGACTAGCGGCTAATGAGCAGTTCTTC.

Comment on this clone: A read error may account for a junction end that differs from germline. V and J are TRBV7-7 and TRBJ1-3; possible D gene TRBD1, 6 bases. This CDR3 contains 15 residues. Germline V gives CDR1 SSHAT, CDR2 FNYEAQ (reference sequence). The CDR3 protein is CASSLDSASGNTIYF. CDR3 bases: TGTGCTAGCAGCTTGGACAGCGCCTCTGGAAACACCATATATTTT.

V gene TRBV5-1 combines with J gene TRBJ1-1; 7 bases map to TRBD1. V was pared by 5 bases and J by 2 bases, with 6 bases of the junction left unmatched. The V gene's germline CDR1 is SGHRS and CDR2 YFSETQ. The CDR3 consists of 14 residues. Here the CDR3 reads CASRPGTANTEAFF. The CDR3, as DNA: TGCGCCAGCAGACCCGGGACAGCTAACACTGAAGCTTTCTTT.

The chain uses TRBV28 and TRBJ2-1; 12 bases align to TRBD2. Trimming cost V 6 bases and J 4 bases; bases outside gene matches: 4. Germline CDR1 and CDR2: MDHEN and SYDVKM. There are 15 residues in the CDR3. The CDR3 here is CASRKTSGSYNEQFF. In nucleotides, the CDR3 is TGTGCCAGCAGAAAGACTAGCGGGAGTTACAATGAGCAGTTCTTC.